This T cell receptor beta chain was profiled in a study of Ad26.COV2.S vaccination and SARS-CoV-2 variants listed by TCRdb under 2021. Study-level background: Vaccine-arm donors came from COV1001, a multicentre, randomized, double-blind, placebo-controlled phase I-IIa trial of Ad26.COV2.S in healthy adults. TCRbeta repertoire sequencing served as the tool for gauging how specific and how broad the SARS-CoV-2-reactive T cell receptors were following Ad26.COV2.S vaccination. The TCR-sequenced set comprised around 30 samples: around 20 Ad26.COV2.S vaccine recipients, 5 placebo recipients and 8 SARS-CoV-2 convalescent individuals. Investigators did not know the trial group allocation while performing experiments and assessing outcomes. Participants in the trial were split at random into five groups of five each, receiving low-dose or high-dose Ad26.COV2.S once or twice, or else placebo on both occasions. Ad26.COV2.S was administered intramuscularly at 5 x 10^10 or 1 x 10^11 viral particles, either as a single shot or as two shots given 56 days apart. The study at large found these results: Non-spike TCR breadth was comparable between vaccine and placebo recipients, consistent with the vaccine containing only spike. Substantial breadth of spike-specific CD8+ and CD4+ T cell responses was reported after vaccination. The study was not powered to compare responses between vaccine doses or regimens. Ad26.COV2.S recipients had higher spike-specific TCR breadth than placebo recipients (P = 0.0014). The authors noted that total T cell responses may have been underestimated by the TCR breadth and depth analyses.

The immunoSEQ Assay was the method used to sequence TCRbeta CDR3 regions. After extraction, genomic DNA underwent amplification by bias-controlled multiplex PCR, followed by high-throughput sequencing. As for the authors' bioinformatics: To quantify the absolute abundance of every unique TCRbeta CDR3 region, sequences were collapsed and filtered. Usable DNA was measured by amplifying reference genes present in all nucleated cells, and TCRbeta template counts were normalized to that usable DNA to estimate T cell fraction. Repertoire TCRs were annotated as SARS-CoV-2-specific by exact matching of V gene, CDR3 amino acid sequence and J gene to a known reactive TCR set. The reference SARS-CoV-2 TCR set came from MIRA and was filtered for enrichment in COVID-19-positive ImmuneCODE repertoires, removing public or cross-reactive TCRs. Drawing on the MIRA antigens, annotated TCRs were analysed further at the level of specific ORF or position within ORF. Breadth was defined as the number of annotated unique rearrangements divided by the total number of unique productive rearrangements, and depth was defined as the summed frequency of the annotated unique rearrangements. Two-sided Wilcoxon rank-sum tests were used to compare TCR breadth between groups. In its TCRdb copy, this immuneACCESS table keeps in-frame sequences only and misses some clones. Where compared with another copy, unresolved V genes explain less than half of these, and the others have no known cause. D and trimming come from the DNA, and the V and J calls and clone size come from that table. The sample table holds 350,000 to 500,000 clones, of which approximately 90% were seen once. The top ten clones comprise 9.5% to 15% of the sample.

The CDR3 contains 16 residues, cysteine and phenylalanine counted. Only the CDR3 region is kept as DNA, spanning 48 bases read in frame from base 1. Trimming takes 1 base from V and 0 bases from J, and the germline ends sit 11 bases apart. This clone was seen once. What antigen it recognizes has not been identified. Nothing much larger sits one base from this clone, and base qualities are not available. The label giving this sample's treatment or condition can be read as: around 19 received Ad26.COV2.S at low or high dose, single or two shots; about five received placebo; per-sample allocation not given. For vaccine and placebo recipients, repertoires were sequenced using samples collected on day 63 after the first injection. Cohort 1b enrolled some 25 adults aged 18-55 years at a single site in Boston, USA, between 29 July and 7 August 2020. As a vaccine, Ad26.COV2.S was a replication-incompetent adenovirus type 26 vector that expressed a prefusion-stabilized SARS-CoV-2 spike protein derived from the original Wuhan strain.

The material was peripheral blood, obtained in a trial of Ad26.COV2.S vaccine versus placebo. The receptor was isolated from a person between 18 and 59 years old who received the Ad26.COV2.S COVID-19 vaccine or a placebo. The chain was built from TRBV5-3 and TRBJ1-5; the D gene identity is not certain. Being an ORF, TRBV5-3 has a function that is uncertain. The DNA sequence follows: TGTGCCAGAAGCTTGATCGAGCTTTATAGCAATCAGCCCCAGCATTTT. It encodes CARSLIELYSNQPQHF.